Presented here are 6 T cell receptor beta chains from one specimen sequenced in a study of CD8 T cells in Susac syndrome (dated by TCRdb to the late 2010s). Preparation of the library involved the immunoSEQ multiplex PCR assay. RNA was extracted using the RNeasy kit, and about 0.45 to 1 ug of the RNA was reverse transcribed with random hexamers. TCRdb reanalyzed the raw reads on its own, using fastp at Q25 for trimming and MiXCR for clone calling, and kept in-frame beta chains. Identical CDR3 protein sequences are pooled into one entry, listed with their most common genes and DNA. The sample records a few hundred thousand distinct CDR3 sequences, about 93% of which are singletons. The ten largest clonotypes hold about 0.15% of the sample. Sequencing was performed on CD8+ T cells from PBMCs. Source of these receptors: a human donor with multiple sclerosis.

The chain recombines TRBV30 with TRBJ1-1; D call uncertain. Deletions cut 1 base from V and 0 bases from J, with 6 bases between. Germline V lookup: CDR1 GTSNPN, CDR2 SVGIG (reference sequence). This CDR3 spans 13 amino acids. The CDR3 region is CAWSGEVNTEAFF. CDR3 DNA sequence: TGTGCCTGGAGTGGAGAGGTGAACACTGAAGCTTTCTTT.

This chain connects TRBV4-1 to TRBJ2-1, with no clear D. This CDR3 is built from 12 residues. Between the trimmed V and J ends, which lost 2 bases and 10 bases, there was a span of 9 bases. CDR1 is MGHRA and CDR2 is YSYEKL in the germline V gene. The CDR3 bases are TGCGCCAGCAGCCAACCGGGTTGGGAGCAGTTCTTC. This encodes CASSQPGWEQFF.

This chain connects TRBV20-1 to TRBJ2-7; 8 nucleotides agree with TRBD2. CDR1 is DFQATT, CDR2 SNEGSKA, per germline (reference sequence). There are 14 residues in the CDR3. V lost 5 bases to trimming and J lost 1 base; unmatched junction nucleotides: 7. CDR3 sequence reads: CSAAWRGGSYEQYF. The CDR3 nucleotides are TGCAGTGCTGCTTGGCGCGGGGGGTCCTACGAGCAGTACTTC.

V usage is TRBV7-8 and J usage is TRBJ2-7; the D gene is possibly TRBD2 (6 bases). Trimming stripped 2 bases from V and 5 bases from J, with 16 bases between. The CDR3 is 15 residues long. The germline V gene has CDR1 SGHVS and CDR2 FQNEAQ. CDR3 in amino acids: CASSLTPGLLNEQYF. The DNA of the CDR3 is TGTGCCAGCAGCTTAACCCCGGGACTCCTGAACGAGCAGTACTTC.

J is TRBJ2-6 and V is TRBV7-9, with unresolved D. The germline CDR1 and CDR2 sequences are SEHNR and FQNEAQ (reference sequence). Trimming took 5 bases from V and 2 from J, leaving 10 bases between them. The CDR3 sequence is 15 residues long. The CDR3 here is CASSPGLAGANVLTF. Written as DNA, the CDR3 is TGTGCCAGCAGCCCCGGGTTGGCTGGGGCCAACGTCCTGACTTTC. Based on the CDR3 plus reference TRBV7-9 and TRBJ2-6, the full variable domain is DTGVSQNPRHKITKRGQNVTFRCDPISEHNRLYWYRQTLGQGPEFLTYFQNEAQLEKSRLLSDRFSAERPKGSFSTLEIQRTEQGDSAMYLCASSPGLAGANVLTFGAGSRLTVL.

CDR3 DNA sequence: TGCGCCAGCAGCCAGGGGACAGGGGCCTATGGCTACACCTTC. Translating gives CASSQGTGAYGYTF. This chain uses TRBV4-3 with TRBJ1-2, with 10 bases aligning to TRBD1. CDR3 length: 14 amino acids. The trim removed 3 bases at V and 4 bases at J, leaving 2 bases unmatched. CDR1 is LGHNA and CDR2 is YSLEER in the germline V gene.